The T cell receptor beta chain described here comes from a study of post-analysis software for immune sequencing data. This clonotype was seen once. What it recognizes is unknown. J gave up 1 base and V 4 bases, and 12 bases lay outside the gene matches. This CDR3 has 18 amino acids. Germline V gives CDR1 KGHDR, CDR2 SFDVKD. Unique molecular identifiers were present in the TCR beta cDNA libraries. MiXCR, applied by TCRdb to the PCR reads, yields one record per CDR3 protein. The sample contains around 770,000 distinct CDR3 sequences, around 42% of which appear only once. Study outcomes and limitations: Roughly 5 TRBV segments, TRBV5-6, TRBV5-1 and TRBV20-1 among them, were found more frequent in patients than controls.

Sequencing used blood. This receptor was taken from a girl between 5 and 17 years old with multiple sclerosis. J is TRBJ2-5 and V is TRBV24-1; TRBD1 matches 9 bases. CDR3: CATSEGNVGQGFQETQYF. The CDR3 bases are TGTGCCACCAGTGAGGGCAACGTCGGACAGGGGTTCCAAGAGACCCAGTACTTC.